This T cell receptor beta chain was recovered during a study of human T cells and chemical hapten exposure. TCRdb processed the RACE reads anew with MiXCR; each CDR3 protein has one entry. The repertoire holds around 150,000 distinct CDR3 sequences, with about 14% as singletons. Regarding the study as a whole: Expanded TCRs created a significantly greater count of big CDR3 similarity clusters than controls did. Healthy individuals' immune responses may differ from those of donors, who had alopecia.

Sample time point: patch test 1, 2 weeks after DPC sensitization. The treatment denotes: therapeutic diphenylcyclopropenone sensitization with weekly scalp DPC. People who gave samples had alopecia, were 18 to 70 years old, and were suitable for DPC. From whole blood left unfractionated, total RNA was extracted. A word on this clonotype: Its matching antigen is unknown.

This receptor was taken from a woman under 40 with alopecia areata. Some clones in this sample may be carry-over from other donors' samples. The sample here was whole blood, taken in connection with sensitization to the hapten diphenylcyclopropenone (DPC).

This CDR3 reads CASSKTGTGMNTEAFF. CDR3 coding DNA: TGTGCCAGCAGCAAAACCGGGACAGGGATGAACACTGAAGCTTTCTTT. The gene calls are TRBV7-9 and TRBJ1-1; TRBD1 matches 9 bases. The CDR3 is made up of 16 amino acids. Unmatched junction bases numbered 7, after V lost 5 bases and J lost 0 bases. Germline V lookup: CDR1 SEHNR, CDR2 FQNEAQ (reference sequence).